A selection of T cell receptor beta chains follows, all from one sample in a study of cytomegalovirus exposure and HLA in healthy donors. Libraries were prepared by immunoSEQ multiplex PCR; TCRdb keeps only in-frame clonotypes and omits some of them. The sample table sets out about 170,000 clones. Sequenced sample: PBMCs. All receptors derive from a woman in her fifties or sixties in good health and CMV-seronegative. Each CDR3 is given with its conserved first and last residue. The order of the fields is J gene, V gene, D gene, CDR3 length, CDR3 protein, CDR3 DNA. The D gene is left open where the match is weak.

J gene: TRBJ1-1; V gene: TRBV4-1; D gene: .; CDR3 length: 11; CDR3 protein: CASRRDTEAFF; CDR3 DNA: TGCGCCAGCCGACGGGACACTGAAGCTTTCTTT
J gene: TRBJ2-7; V gene: TRBV5-1; D gene: .; CDR3 length: 15; CDR3 protein: CASSLPETSSYEQYF; CDR3 DNA: TGCGCCAGCAGCTTGCCGGAGACCAGCTCCTACGAGCAGTACTTC
J gene: TRBJ2-5; V gene: TRBV6-5; D gene: .; CDR3 length: 13; CDR3 protein: CASSYIRGTKQYF; CDR3 DNA: TGTGCCAGCAGTTACATAAGGGGTACGAAGCAGTACTTC
J gene: TRBJ1-1; V gene: TRBV7-6; D gene: TRBD1; CDR3 length: 16; CDR3 protein: CASSPVPGQMNTEAFF; CDR3 DNA: TGTGCCAGCAGCCCAGTTCCGGGACAGATGAACACTGAAGCTTTCTTT
J gene: TRBJ2-1; V gene: TRBV18; D gene: TRBD1; CDR3 length: 15; CDR3 protein: CASSPPGQGYNEQFF; CDR3 DNA: TGTGCCAGCTCACCACCGGGACAGGGGTACAATGAGCAGTTCTTC
J gene: TRBJ2-2; V gene: TRBV7-3; D gene: .; CDR3 length: 16; CDR3 protein: CASMRGPLEGGGELFF; CDR3 DNA: TGTGCCAGCATGCGAGGCCCGTTGGAGGGCGGCGGGGAGCTGTTTTTT
J gene: TRBJ2-3; V gene: TRBV7-2; D gene: TRBD2; CDR3 length: 14; CDR3 protein: CASSLLAGEDTQYF; CDR3 DNA: TGTGCCAGCAGTCTACTAGCGGGGGAAGATACGCAGTATTTT
J gene: TRBJ2-1; V gene: TRBV18; D gene: TRBD2; CDR3 length: 18; CDR3 protein: CASSQGLTSGGIYNEQFF; CDR3 DNA: TGTGCCAGCTCCCAGGGTCTCACTAGCGGGGGTATATACAATGAGCAGTTCTTC
J gene: TRBJ1-4; V gene: TRBV27; D gene: .; CDR3 length: 14; CDR3 protein: CASGYDSSNEKLFF; CDR3 DNA: TGTGCCAGCGGGTATGACAGCAGTAATGAAAAACTGTTTTTT
J gene: TRBJ1-3; V gene: TRBV5-4; D gene: TRBD1; CDR3 length: 14; CDR3 protein: CASSLSGGLNTIYF; CDR3 DNA: TGTGCCAGCAGCTTATCAGGGGGATTAAACACCATATATTTT
J gene: TRBJ1-2; V gene: TRBV6-6; D gene: TRBD1; CDR3 length: 16; CDR3 protein: CASSYSHRGYLSGYTF; CDR3 DNA: TGTGCCAGCAGTTACTCTCACAGGGGTTACCTATCTGGCTACACCTTC
J gene: TRBJ2-3; V gene: TRBV5-6; D gene: .; CDR3 length: 18; CDR3 protein: CASSSSKIRKGGTDTQYF; CDR3 DNA: TGTGCCAGCAGCTCCTCTAAGATCAGAAAGGGGGGCACAGATACGCAGTATTTT
J gene: TRBJ2-7; V gene: TRBV7-9; D gene: .; CDR3 length: 17; CDR3 protein: CASSLRPPEAETYEQYF; CDR3 DNA: TGTGCCAGCAGCTTAAGGCCCCCGGAAGCGGAGACCTACGAGCAGTACTTC
J gene: TRBJ1-1; V gene: TRBV4-1; D gene: .; CDR3 length: 15; CDR3 protein: CASSQEGTRNTEAFF; CDR3 DNA: TGCGCCAGCAGCCAAGAAGGGACTAGGAACACTGAAGCTTTCTTT
J gene: TRBJ2-5; V gene: TRBV5-5; D gene: TRBD2; CDR3 length: 16; CDR3 protein: CASSFSYSGGAETQYF; CDR3 DNA: TGTGCCAGCAGCTTTTCTTACAGCGGGGGGGCGGAGACCCAGTACTTC
J gene: TRBJ1-3; V gene: TRBV7-9; D gene: .; CDR3 length: 18; CDR3 protein: CASSSRESDSSSGNTIYF; CDR3 DNA: TGTGCCAGCAGCTCCCGGGAGTCAGACTCGAGCTCTGGAAACACCATATATTTT